A selection of T cell receptor beta chains follows, all from one sample in a study of shared clonotypes between healthy human individuals. Measured with immunoSEQ multiplex PCR; TCRdb has only the in-frame clones, and not every one. The table shows 85,000 to 100,000 clones, with almost 70% occurring only once. The material sequenced was memory CD8+ T cells sorted from blood. These receptors were taken from a young man in good health. Each CDR3 is given with its conserved first and last residue. The D gene is left open where the match is weak. Some rows have no size entry. The others give once, few or many, or a class for an expanded clone.

size	length	V	D	J	DNA	CDR3
large	17	TRBV2	-	TRBJ1-1	TGTGCCAGCAGAAACCCTCTCATGGAGGCAGGAAACACTGAAGCTTTCTTT	CASRNPLMEAGNTEAFF
-	14	TRBV5-6	-	TRBJ2-5	TGTGCCAGCAGCCACTGGGGGCTCCAAGAGACCCAGTACTTC	CASSHWGLQETQYF
-	12	TRBV28	-	TRBJ2-7	TGTGCCAGCGTAGGGACGAACTACGAGCAGTACTTC	CASVGTNYEQYF
-	14	TRBV11-2	-	TRBJ1-2	TGTGCCAGCAGCCCTAGGGGGACTAACTATGGCTACACCTTC	CASSPRGTNYGYTF
-	14	TRBV7-3	-	TRBJ2-1	TGTGCCAGCAGCTTCTCCGGCCAATACAATGAGCAGTTCTTC	CASSFSGQYNEQFF
-	16	TRBV4-1	-	TRBJ2-2	TGCGCCAGCAGCCATCGGTTGCCAGGGTCGGACGGGGAGCTGTTTTTT	CASSHRLPGSDGELFF
-	16	TRBV28	-	TRBJ1-5	TGTGCCAGCAGTATTCCGGTCCACTATAGCAATCAGCCCCAGCATTTT	CASSIPVHYSNQPQHF
few	14	TRBV7-9	-	TRBJ2-3	TGTGCCAGCATGCTGGTTTCTAGCACAGATACGCAGTATTTT	CASMLVSSTDTQYF
-	13	TRBV5-4	TRBD2	TRBJ2-1	TGTGCCAGCAGCCCGGGACTAGCTAATGAGCAGTTCTTC	CASSPGLANEQFF
-	15	TRBV27	-	TRBJ2-7	TGTGCCAGCAGTTCTACCGAGACCGAATCCTACGAGCAGTACTTC	CASSSTETESYEQYF
-	12	TRBV28	-	TRBJ2-5	TGTGCCAGTCGAACGAATGGATTGACCCAGTACTTC	CASRTNGLTQYF
-	15	TRBV2	TRBD2	TRBJ2-5	TGTGCCAGCAGTCTCGGCCTAGCGGTCCAAGAGACCCAGTACTTC	CASSLGLAVQETQYF
-	14	TRBV28	-	TRBJ1-1	TGTGCCAGCAGCAGAACCGGGACATACACTGAAGCTTTCTTT	CASSRTGTYTEAFF
-	15	TRBV27	-	TRBJ2-2	TGTGCCAGCAGTTCGGGCAGGGCGAACACCGGGGAGCTGTTTTTT	CASSSGRANTGELFF
-	16	TRBV29-1	-	TRBJ2-3	TGCAGCGTGTCGGGTGAGGCTACGACGCACACAGATACGCAGTATTTT	CSVSGEATTHTDTQYF
-	15	TRBV7-9	-	TRBJ2-3	TGTGCCAGCTCTCCGCCCGGGTCCCCGGGGGATACGCAGTATTTT	CASSPPGSPGDTQYF
many	16	TRBV19	-	TRBJ2-2	TGTGCCACAAGATGGGGGGCGTATACTGCCACCGGGGAGCTGTTTTTT	CATRWGAYTATGELFF
-	15	TRBV25-1	-	TRBJ2-5	TGTGCCAGCAGGGAAAGCGGAGGGTACCAAGAGACCCAGTACTTC	CASRESGGYQETQYF
-	11	TRBV28	-	TRBJ2-5	TGTGCCAGCAGTCGTCAAGGGACCCAGTACTTC	CASSRQGTQYF
-	15	TRBV28	-	TRBJ1-1	TGTGCCAGCAGTTTCCCACGGGGTGGCAGGACTGAAGCTTTCTTT	CASSFPRGGRTEAFF
-	14	TRBV5-4	-	TRBJ2-1	TGTGCCAGCAGCTTGGAAATGACAGGTAGTGAGCAGTTCTTC	CASSLEMTGSEQFF
few	14	TRBV9	-	TRBJ1-1	TGTGCCAGCAGCGTAGGGTCACTGACGGGAGAAGCTTTCTTT	CASSVGSLTGEAFF
-	14	TRBV4-3	-	TRBJ1-2	TGCGCCAGCAGCCAACCTGACCGGGATTATGGCTACACCTTC	CASSQPDRDYGYTF
-	14	TRBV7-2	-	TRBJ2-1	TGTGCCAGCAGCCCCGGGATGCTCTACAATGAGCAGTTCTTC	CASSPGMLYNEQFF
-	15	TRBV4-1	-	TRBJ2-7	TGCGCCAGCAGCCGGACAGCGGGACTACTCTACGAGCAGTACTTC	CASSRTAGLLYEQYF
-	17	TRBV7-2	TRBD2	TRBJ2-3	TGTGCCAGCAGCTTAGACCGACTAGCGCGATTATTGGATACGCAGTATTTT	CASSLDRLARLLDTQYF
-	17	TRBV5-1	TRBD1	TRBJ2-5	TGCGCCAGCAGCTTCACCACTTCGACAGGGGCTTTGGAGACCCAGTACTTC	CASSFTTSTGALETQYF
-	14	TRBV9	-	TRBJ1-1	TGTGCCAGCAGCGTAGGGGCAGGCCTGGAGGAAGCTTTCTTT	CASSVGAGLEEAFF
many	18	TRBV10-1	TRBD2	TRBJ2-2	TGCGCCAGCAGTGAATTGACTAGCGGGAGAGGGGACACCGGGGAGCTGTTTTTT	CASSELTSGRGDTGELFF
-	15	TRBV28	TRBD1	TRBJ2-7	TGTGCCAGCAGCCCTCTCCGGGACAGGGGCTACGAGCAGTACTTC	CASSPLRDRGYEQYF
-	16	TRBV28	TRBD2	TRBJ2-7	TGTGCCAGCAGTTTCTCCGGACTAGCGGACTTCTACGAGCAGTACTTC	CASSFSGLADFYEQYF
-	17	TRBV7-2	-	TRBJ2-7	TGTGCCAGCAGCTGGAGGGGGGTCGGCGATCGAACCTACGAGCAGTACTTC	CASSWRGVGDRTYEQYF
-	18	TRBV7-2	TRBD2	TRBJ2-2	TGTGCCAGCAGCCGATCGACTAGCGGGAGCTCGAACACCGGGGAGCTGTTTTTT	CASSRSTSGSSNTGELFF
few	18	TRBV5-4	TRBD2	TRBJ2-5	TGTGCCAGCAGCTTAGGGACTAGCTTGGTCTTGGGGGCAGAGACCCAGTACTTC	CASSLGTSLVLGAETQYF
-	12	TRBV28	-	TRBJ2-1	TGTGCCAGCAGTCACTACGACGGTGAGCAGTTCTTC	CASSHYDGEQFF
few	14	TRBV11-2	TRBD1	TRBJ2-1	TGTGCCAGCAGCTTAGGACAGGGGGGGTATGAGCAGTTCTTC	CASSLGQGGYEQFF
-	17	TRBV4-3	TRBD2	TRBJ2-7	TGCGCCAGCAGCCTTAGCGGGAGGGCCCTCGGTTTATACGAGCAGTACTTC	CASSLSGRALGLYEQYF
-	15	TRBV4-3	TRBD2	TRBJ2-7	TGCGCCAGCAGCCAAGATAGGCTAGCGGTGGGGGGGCAGTACTTC	CASSQDRLAVGGQYF
many	16	TRBV11-2	TRBD2	TRBJ2-1	TGTGCCAGCAGCGCAACGGGACTAGCGGGTGACAATGAGCAGTTCTTC	CASSATGLAGDNEQFF
-	14	TRBV7-9	-	TRBJ2-5	TGTGCCAGCAGCCGCTACGGGGAGTTTGGGGACCAGTACTTC	CASSRYGEFGDQYF
-	13	TRBV5-4	TRBD1	TRBJ1-2	TGTGCCAGCAGCTTTTGGGGACAGGATGGCTACACCTTC	CASSFWGQDGYTF
-	17	TRBV4-1	-	TRBJ2-2	TGCGCCAGCAGCCAAGATTCGACAGCCCTGATCCCCGGGGAGCTGTTTTTT	CASSQDSTALIPGELFF
few	12	TRBV27	-	TRBJ2-7	TGTGCCAGCAGTCCAAACTCCTACGAGCAGTACTTC	CASSPNSYEQYF
once	16	TRBV28	TRBD2	TRBJ2-1	TGTGCCAGCAGTCCACTAGCGGGAGGGAGGTACAATGAGCAGTTCTTC	CASSPLAGGRYNEQFF
-	16	TRBV5-6	TRBD2	TRBJ2-7	TGTGCCAGCAGCTTCGTTCGCGGGAGGAAAGCCTACGAGCAGTACTTC	CASSFVRGRKAYEQYF
-	11	TRBV20-1	-	TRBJ2-1	TGCAGTGCCCCCAAGGGCGATGAGCAGTTCTTC	CSAPKGDEQFF
few	20	TRBV4-1	-	TRBJ2-5	TGCGCCAGCAGCCAAGAGAGAGGTGAGGGGGTTTTCCCCGTCCAAGAGACCCAGTACTTC	CASSQERGEGVFPVQETQYF
few	14	TRBV2	-	TRBJ2-7	TGTGCCAGCATGAGGTCGGGGGCCCTTTACGAGCAGTACTTC	CASMRSGALYEQYF
-	15	TRBV21-1	-	TRBJ2-2	TGTGCCAGCAGCGACCCGACCGGCTTCCCCGGGGAGCTGTTTTTT	CASSDPTGFPGELFF
few	13	TRBV19	-	TRBJ2-7	TGTGCCAGTAGTAAGGACAGTTTCTACGAGCAGTACTTC	CASSKDSFYEQYF
few	19	TRBV5-4	TRBD1	TRBJ2-1	TGTGCCAGCAGCCCCAGTCCCGGGACAGGGTTCAGGTCCTACAATGAGCAGTTCTTC	CASSPSPGTGFRSYNEQFF
-	16	TRBV19	TRBD2	TRBJ2-7	TGTGCCAGTAGTATTTCAACTAGCGGAAGCTCCTACGAGCAGTACTTC	CASSISTSGSSYEQYF
-	15	TRBV6-4	TRBD1	TRBJ1-4	TGTGCCAGCAGCGGGACAGGTTTACCTAATGAAAAACTGTTTTTT	CASSGTGLPNEKLFF
-	12	TRBV28	-	TRBJ2-7	TGTGCCAGCAGCTTGACAGACTACGAGCAGTACTTC	CASSLTDYEQYF
-	15	TRBV2	-	TRBJ2-1	TGTGCCTGTATTTACGGGACAAGTTACGTAGGTGAGCAGTTCTTC	CACIYGTSYVGEQFF
-	13	TRBV30	TRBD1	TRBJ1-2	TGTGCCTCCAAGCAGGGGGTTGGCTATGGCTACACCTTC	CASKQGVGYGYTF